This entry concerns a single TCR beta chain. Antigen unknown. Here immunoSEQ multiplex PCR was the method, and the copy in TCRdb shows in-frame clones only, minus some. The sample comprises 15,000 to 25,000 clones, around 40% of which are singletons, and about 5.5% rests with the top ten. The source of the sample is a study of siplizumab effects on memory and regulatory T cells. About the study: Pairing was applied to the mixed lymphocyte reactions, which contained siplizumab at 1 ug/mL or no drug.

The mixed lymphocyte reaction cells underwent coculture at 37°C for approximately six days. The trim removed 3 bases at V and 5 bases at J, leaving 8 bases unmatched. There are 16 residues in the CDR3. Study results and limitations: Researchers did not confirm the suppressive function of proliferating Tregs from siplizumab cultures. Alloreactive sequences whose origin lay in unstimulated CD4+ memory cells were significantly reduced by siplizumab.

The gene calls are TRBV5-7 and TRBJ2-5; 12 positions match TRBD1. TRBV5-7 is filed as an ORF, its function uncertain. The clonotype originates from a human donor in good health; the cells came from an allogeneic mixed lymphocyte reaction. Some clones in this sample may be carry-over from other donors' samples. Sequencing was performed on CFSE-low (dividing) CD4+ T cells sorted from an allogeneic mixed lymphocyte reaction. CDR3 in DNA: TGTGCCAGCAGCTCTCCCGGGACAGGGGGCACGGAGACCCAGTACTTC. Translation: CASSSPGTGGTETQYF.